This is a list of T cell receptor beta chains from one sample in a study of T cells in Graves' hyperthyroidism and ophthalmopathy. TCRdb re-analysed the multiplex PCR reads in MiXCR, keeping a single row per CDR3 protein. The data contain 95,000 to 110,000 distinct CDR3 sequences, 47% of them singletons. Sequencing was carried out using blood. The origin of the receptors is a man aged 40-49 years with Graves' hyperthyroidism. The CDR3 runs from the conserved cysteine through the conserved F or W. The order of the fields is V gene, D gene, J gene, clone size, CDR3 DNA, CDR3 protein. D genes are given only for firm matches. Some rows have no size entry. The others give once, few or many, or a class for an expanded clone.

TRBV29-1	.	TRBJ1-5	.	TGCAGTGTCCAGGCGGGGGGCAATCAGCCCCAGCATTTT	CSVQAGGNQPQHF
TRBV7-2	TRBD2	TRBJ2-3	many	TGTGCCAGCAGCTTAGAGGGGACGGCGGGGGGGCGAACGCAGTATTTT	CASSLEGTAGGRTQYF
TRBV5-8	.	TRBJ2-3	many	TGTGCCAGCAGCTTTGAGAGCACAGATACGCAGTATTTT	CASSFESTDTQYF
TRBV4-3	.	TRBJ1-6	many	TGCGCCAGCAGCCCATCCACCCGAAGGGATTCACCCCTCCACTTT	CASSPSTRRDSPLHF
TRBV10-2	TRBD2	TRBJ2-2	many	TGCGCCAGCAGTGAGTCACCTAGCGGGGGGCATTCGAACACCGGGGAGCTGTTTTTT	CASSESPSGGHSNTGELFF
TRBV7-2	TRBD1	TRBJ2-3	.	TGTGCCAGCAGCTTGGGGACAGCAAGCACAGATACGCAGTATTTT	CASSLGTASTDTQYF
TRBV30	TRBD1	TRBJ1-5	few	TGTGCCTGGAGTACACAGGGGGCGAGCAATCAGCCCCAGCATTTT	CAWSTQGASNQPQHF
TRBV15	.	TRBJ2-3	.	TGTGCTACCAGCAGCCTCGGGGGAGATACGCAGTATTTT	CATSSLGGDTQYF
TRBV20-1	TRBD1	TRBJ1-5	.	TGCAGTGCTAGAGGGACAGGTCTCGGCAATGAGCATTTT	CSARGTGLGNEHF
TRBV25-1	TRBD2	TRBJ2-5	.	TGTGCCAGCAGTCCTGGGGGACTAGCGGGGTTGCAGACCCAGTACTTC	CASSPGGLAGLQTQYF
TRBV6-4	TRBD2	TRBJ2-1	many	TGTGCCAGCGGGCGGGGGGAAGAGCAGTTCTTC	CASGRGEEQFF
TRBV9	.	TRBJ2-1	.	TGTGCCAGCAGCCAGGGTATCCCCTCCTACAATGAGCAGTTCTTC	CASSQGIPSYNEQFF
TRBV7-9	.	TRBJ2-3	.	TGTGCCAGCAGCTCCTTAGGGGGACTTAACACAGATACGCAGTATTTT	CASSSLGGLNTDTQYF
TRBV6-5	TRBD1	TRBJ2-3	many	TGTGCCAGCAGCGAAGGGACAGCCACAGATACGCAGTATTTT	CASSEGTATDTQYF
TRBV7-8	TRBD2	TRBJ2-5	many	TGTGCCAGCAGCCCAGCACGGGGGACTAGCAGGACAGAGACCCAGTACTTC	CASSPARGTSRTETQYF
TRBV19	TRBD2	TRBJ2-1	many	TGTGCCAGTAGCGCCGGGACTAGCGGGGGGGGGTCCTACAATGAGCAGTTCTTC	CASSAGTSGGGSYNEQFF
TRBV5-4	.	TRBJ2-7	.	TGCGCCAGCAGCCAAGGGGCTAGTGGCCCCGCCGACGAGCAGTACTTC	CASSQGASGPADEQYF
TRBV9	TRBD1	TRBJ1-6	.	TGTGCCAGCAGCGTCGGACAGGTGAATTCACCTCTCCACTTT	CASSVGQVNSPLHF
TRBV6-1	.	TRBJ1-3	many	TGTGCCAGCAGCTCCGACGCGTCCCTGGCTGGAAACACCATATATTTT	CASSSDASLAGNTIYF
TRBV2	.	TRBJ2-5	.	TGTGCCAGCAGTGAAATCCACGAGGGGACCCAGTACTTC	CASSEIHEGTQYF
TRBV6-1	.	TRBJ1-1	many	TGTGCCAGCCGGGAGCTCCGCAAAGCTTTCTTT	CASRELRKAFF
TRBV4-1	TRBD1	TRBJ2-7	many	TGCGCCAGCAGCCAAGATACACAGGGACAGCCGAGACCCTACGAGCAGTACTTC	CASSQDTQGQPRPYEQYF
TRBV5-6	.	TRBJ2-5	many	TGTGCCAGCAGCTTTGACAGCCAAGAGACCCAGTACTTC	CASSFDSQETQYF
TRBV5-1	.	TRBJ2-2	many	TGCGCCAGCAGCGAAAGGGGGGGTAACACCGGGGAGCTGTTTTTT	CASSERGGNTGELFF
TRBV5-1	.	TRBJ2-1	many	TGCGCCAGCAGCTTTCCAAACCGGCAGGCCGGATTTAGCGGAAATGAGCAGTTCTTC	CASSFPNRQAGFSGNEQFF
TRBV9	TRBD2	TRBJ2-3	.	TGTGCCAGCAGCCCCCGGTGCGGGCGGGAGGGAGATAGGCAGTATTTT	CASSPRCGREGDRQYF
TRBV29-1	.	TRBJ1-1	.	TGCAGCTTAGGGGATCGTAAAGCTTTCTTT	CSLGDRKAFF
TRBV5-8	TRBD1	TRBJ1-1	many	TGTGCCAGCAGCTTACAGGGGCCGAACACTGAAGCTTTCTTT	CASSLQGPNTEAFF
TRBV27	TRBD2	TRBJ2-7	.	TGTGCCAGCAGTTTAAGTCGGGGGGCCTACGAGCAGTACTTC	CASSLSRGAYEQYF
TRBV28	TRBD1	TRBJ1-6	many	TGTGCCAGCACGTTGGACAGGGTTAATTCACCCCTCCACTTT	CASTLDRVNSPLHF
TRBV24-1	TRBD2	TRBJ2-1	.	TGTGCCACCAGTGCCGGGACTAGCGTCTACAATGAGCAGTTCTTC	CATSAGTSVYNEQFF
TRBV2	.	TRBJ1-2	.	TGTGCCAGCAGGAGGGTGGAGGGTGGCTACACCTTC	CASRRVEGGYTF
TRBV7-3	.	TRBJ2-3	many	TGTGCCAGCAGCCCCAAGGGGGTGGGAGACACAGATACGCAGTATTTT	CASSPKGVGDTDTQYF
TRBV7-6	.	TRBJ2-2	once	TGTGCCAGCAGCCGGTTAACCGGGGAGCTGTTTTTT	CASSRLTGELFF
TRBV28	.	TRBJ2-1	few	TGTGCCAGCAGTTTATTCCAGAGCTCCTACAATGAGCAGTTCTTC	CASSLFQSSYNEQFF
TRBV6-2/TRBV6-3	TRBD2	TRBJ2-3	few	TGTGCCAGCAGTTACGCCAGGACTAGCGGGAGGGCCGGAGATACGCAGTATTTT	CASSYARTSGRAGDTQYF
TRBV12-3/TRBV12-4	.	TRBJ2-5	.	TGTGCCAGCAGTTTACGAGGGAGCACGGGTGGGACCCAGTACTTC	CASSLRGSTGGTQYF
TRBV2	.	TRBJ1-3	many	TGTGCCAGCAAAGACAGCTCTGGAAACACCATATATTTT	CASKDSSGNTIYF
TRBV5-8	.	TRBJ2-1	many	TGTGCCAGCAGCGCAGACAGGGGAGGGTACAATGAGCAGTTCTTC	CASSADRGGYNEQFF
TRBV20-1	TRBD1	TRBJ1-4	many	TGCAGTGCTAGCCCCGACAGGGTGTCACTGTTTTTT	CSASPDRVSLFF